The 25 T cell receptor beta chains reported below all come from one sample, sequenced in a study of cytomegalovirus exposure and HLA in healthy donors. The table came from immunoSEQ multiplex PCR; TCRdb's copy has only in-frame clones and leaves some out. The repertoire consists of around 91,000 clones, with about 94% occurring once and the leading ten covering approximately 1.1%. The sample comprised PBMCs. The source of these receptors is a woman aged 25 to 39 in good health and CMV-seropositive.

J is TRBJ1-2 and V is TRBV15; TRBD1 matches at 11 bases. Per germline, CDR1 LNHNV and CDR2 YYDKDF (reference sequence). Germline trimming cut 1 base from V and 3 bases from J; bases unmatched to any gene: 1. The CDR3 is 15 amino acids. The CDR3 sequence is CATSRGGQGDYGYTF. In nucleotides, the CDR3 is TGTGCCACCAGCAGAGGGGGACAGGGGGACTATGGCTACACCTTC.

This chain connects TRBV30 to TRBJ2-7; 9 nucleotides align to TRBD1. The CDR3 contains 15 residues. The J segment lost 3 bases and the V segment lost 0 bases, leaving 6 bases of the junction unmatched. The germline V gene has CDR1 GTSNPN and CDR2 SVGIG (reference sequence). The CDR3: CAWSVWDRVFYEQYF. CDR3 bases: TGTGCCTGGAGTGTATGGGACAGGGTATTCTACGAGCAGTACTTC.

The rearrangement links TRBV5-8 to TRBJ2-2; D possibly corresponds to TRBD1 (6 bases). The CDR3 has 15 amino acids. The V gene lost 2 bases and the J gene lost 0 bases, with 8 bases spanning the gap. The germline V gene encodes CDR1 SGHTS and CDR2 YDEGEE. CDR3 in DNA: TGTGCCAGCAGCTTACAGGGTACGAACACCGGGGAGCTGTTTTTT. Protein: CASSLQGTNTGELFF. Using reference TRBV5-8 and TRBJ2-2 for the parts outside the CDR3, the full variable domain is EAGVTQSPTHLIKTRGQQATLRCSPISGHTSVYWYQQALGLGLQFLLWYDEGEERNRGNFPPRFSGRQFPNYSSELNVNALELEDSALYLCASSLQGTNTGELFFGEGSRLTVL.

This chain joins TRBV19 and TRBJ2-3; the D is unclear. V shed 7 bases and J shed 6 bases, with 5 bases lying between them. CDR1 and CDR2 from the germline V gene are LNHDA and SQIVND (reference sequence). CDR3 length: 10 residues. CDR3 DNA: TGTGCCAGTATTGGCGATACGCAGTATTTT. Amino acid sequence: CASIGDTQYF.

The chain employs TRBV28 and TRBJ2-1; 9 positions match TRBD2. The CDR3 has 15 amino acids. Germline V gene lookup returns CDR1 MDHEN and CDR2 SYDVKM. Germline trimming cut 6 bases from V and 3 bases from J; bases unmatched to any gene: 6. As DNA, the CDR3 is TGTGCCAGCAGAACTAGCGGGCTTGACTACAATGAGCAGTTCTTC. Protein sequence: CASRTSGLDYNEQFF.

The chain couples TRBV6-1 to TRBJ2-5, with D uncertain. The CDR3 has 14 residues. The ends were cut back, 1 base at V and 5 bases at J, with 11 bases in the middle. From germline, CDR1 is MNHNS and CDR2 SASEGT. As DNA, the CDR3 is TGTGCCAGCAGTGAAGGAGGCACCGGGGAGACCCAGTACTTC. It yields the protein CASSEGGTGETQYF.

The genes are TRBV27 and TRBJ2-1; TRBD1 might be the D (8 bases). V lost 3 bases and J 4 bases, leaving 16 bases between the germline ends. Per germline, CDR1 MNHEY and CDR2 SMNVEV (reference sequence). This CDR3 spans 16 amino acids. Here the CDR3 reads CASSLSSGTGYNEQFF. CDR3 nucleotides: TGTGCCAGCAGTTTGTCCAGCGGGACAGGTTACAATGAGCAGTTCTTC.

The J gene is TRBJ1-1, the V gene TRBV4-1, with a tentative D call TRBD1 (6 bases). CDR1 and CDR2 from the germline V gene are MGHRA and YSYEKL. This CDR3 spans 15 amino acids. Trimming shortened V by 1 base and J by 8 bases, and 17 bases separated the two germline ends. CDR3 coding DNA: TGCGCCAGCAGCCAAGGGTACAGGGAGGGGAGGGAAGCTTTCTTT. Residues: CASSQGYREGREAFF.

This chain uses TRBV13 with TRBJ2-1, with 9 bases aligning to TRBD2. With V trimmed by 0 bases and J by 12 bases, 12 bases remained unmatched. The CDR3 is 16 amino acids. Looked up from germline, CDR1 is PRHDT and CDR2 is FYEKMQ (reference sequence). Written as DNA, the CDR3 is TGTGCCAGCAGCTTAGGCCTAGCGGGGCAAAAGGGGGGGCAGTTCTTC. Its translation: CASSLGLAGQKGGQFF.

The rearrangement uses TRBV29-1 and TRBJ1-1; 11 bases match TRBD1. Germline V lookup: CDR1 SQVTM, CDR2 ANQGSEA. Germline trimming cut 7 bases from V and 4 bases from J; bases unmatched to any gene: 17. The CDR3 contains 17 residues. CDR3 in DNA: TGCAGCGCCTGGACAGGGGGCCATGGAGGCGCATCCACTGAAGCTTTCTTT. Translating it yields CSAWTGGHGGASTEAFF.

V gene TRBV30 combines with J gene TRBJ2-1, with 7 positions matching TRBD1. Trimming took 5 bases from V and 13 from J; bases not matched to a gene: 11. In germline, CDR1 is GTSNPN, CDR2 SVGIG (reference sequence). The CDR3 runs 12 residues. The chain's CDR3 is CAWGQARTIQFF. The CDR3 region has the DNA TGTGCCTGGGGACAGGCCCGTACCATTCAGTTCTTC.

Remarks on this clone: At the DNA level, this CDR3 is encoded by other sequences in the same sample as well. The chain recombines TRBV18 with TRBJ2-7, with D perhaps TRBD1 (6 bases). The V end was cut by 4 bases, the J end by 4 bases, with 8 bases between. CDR1 and CDR2 from the germline V gene are KGHSH and LQKENI. The CDR3 consists of 12 residues. CDR3 DNA: TGTGCCAGCTCACTACAGGGATACGAGCAGTACTTC. This encodes CASSLQGYEQYF.

This clone was detected only once. The rearrangement uses TRBV5-5 and TRBJ2-3; D is perhaps TRBD2 (5 bases). The V and J ends lost 6 bases and 7 bases respectively, with 15 bases between them. This CDR3 has 13 residues. CDR1 is SGHKS and CDR2 is YYEKEE in the germline V gene (reference sequence). The CDR3 nucleotides are TGTGCCAGCACCCTGACTGGGGAGTATACGCAGTATTTT. It is translated as CASTLTGEYTQYF.

The chain joins TRBV12-5 to TRBJ2-7, with D possibly TRBD1 on 6 matching bases. This CDR3 has 14 amino acids. Germline V gene data show CDR1 as LGHNT and CDR2 as FRNRAP. Deletions cut 3 bases from V and 2 bases from J, with 11 bases between. The CDR3 reads CASGFTGRTYEQYF. The CDR3 coding sequence is TGTGCTAGTGGTTTTACAGGGCGCACCTACGAGCAGTACTTC.

The rearrangement links TRBV28 to TRBJ1-2; weak D call: TRBD1 (5 bases). With 4 bases removed from V and 3 bases from J, the gap between germline ends came to 9 bases. This CDR3 has 13 amino acids. From germline, CDR1 is MDHEN and CDR2 SYDVKM. The CDR3 protein is CASSSGHHYGYTF. The CDR3 region has the DNA TGTGCCAGCAGTTCTGGACATCACTATGGCTACACCTTC.

This clone was counted a single time. The CDR3 region is CASSARLAVYNEQFF. CDR3 nucleotide sequence: TGTGCCAGCAGCGCCAGACTAGCGGTCTACAATGAGCAGTTCTTC. The chain joins TRBV9 to TRBJ2-1; 9 nucleotides align to TRBD2. With 3 bases clipped from V and 3 bases from J, the junction kept 4 bases outside the gene matches. Germline-derived CDR1 and CDR2 are SGDLS and YYNGEE. This CDR3 contains 15 residues.

The chain uses TRBV4-3 and TRBJ1-2; D unresolved. CDR1 and CDR2 (germline): LGHNA, YSLEER. CDR3 length: 15 amino acids. V was cut by 0 bases and J by 8 bases, with 16 bases left in between. The CDR3 reads CASSQDLTVAWGYTF. DNA of the CDR3: TGCGCCAGCAGCCAAGATTTAACCGTAGCTTGGGGCTACACCTTC.

The chain couples TRBV29-1 to TRBJ2-1; TRBD1 agrees at 8 bases. V was clipped by 6 bases and J by 6 bases; unmatched bases: 7. This CDR3 is built from 13 residues. Germline assignment: CDR1 SQVTM and CDR2 ANQGSEA. The DNA of the CDR3 is TGCAGCGTGGCCCAGGGGGCGGGCAATGAGCAGTTCTTC. Amino acid sequence: CSVAQGAGNEQFF.

The CDR3 is CASSFKLLPTNEKLFF. In nucleotides, the CDR3 is TGTGCCAGCAGCTTTAAGCTTCTTCCAACTAATGAAAAACTGTTTTTT. The chain couples TRBV7-9 to TRBJ1-4, with D unresolved. The CDR3 length is 16 residues. V shed 3 bases and J shed 0 bases, with 11 bases lying between them. The germline gives CDR1 SEHNR, CDR2 FQNEAQ (reference sequence).

The V and J genes are TRBV28 and TRBJ1-2; D possibly corresponds to TRBD1 (5 bases). Between the trimmed V and J ends, which lost 2 bases and 7 bases, there was a span of 8 bases. Per the germline V gene, CDR1 is MDHEN and CDR2 is SYDVKM. The CDR3 runs 12 residues. CDR3 DNA: TGTGCCAGCAGTTTACCCGGGGGTGGCTACACCTTC. Translation gives CASSLPGGGYTF.

V gene TRBV7-9 combines with J gene TRBJ2-5; the D gene is possibly TRBD2 (7 bases). Looked up from germline, CDR1 is SEHNR and CDR2 is FQNEAQ (reference sequence). Trimming removed 5 bases at V and 5 bases at J, with 21 bases between. This CDR3 comprises 16 residues. Here the CDR3 DNA reads TGTGCCAGCAGCCACCGTAGGGGGGGGCAGGGCGAGACCCAGTACTTC. It codes for CASSHRRGGQGETQYF.

The V call is TRBV11-2, the J call TRBJ2-5, with 7 bases matching TRBD2. The CDR3 length is 20 residues. V lost 0 bases to trimming and J lost 1 base; unmatched junction nucleotides: 17. Germline lookup yields CDR1 SGHAT and CDR2 FQNNGV. DNA for the CDR3: TGTGCCAGCAGCTTAGAAATGGGGAGCGGGATACTCAACCGCCAAGAGACCCAGTACTTC. Its protein is CASSLEMGSGILNRQETQYF.

The gene calls are TRBV28 and TRBJ2-7; D not certain. V lost 8 bases and J lost 0, with 8 bases in between. This CDR3 comprises 12 residues. Germline V lookup: CDR1 MDHEN, CDR2 SYDVKM. DNA of the CDR3: TGTGCCAGCGCCTCTATCTCCTACGAGCAGTACTTC. Translation gives CASASISYEQYF.

The chain combines TRBV5-1 with TRBJ2-3, with TRBD1 identical over 8 bases. The CDR3 is 15 residues long. Per the germline V gene, CDR1 is SGHRS and CDR2 is YFSETQ. V shed 0 bases, J shed 6 bases, and the junction held 6 bases outside the gene matches. In DNA, the CDR3 is TGCGCCAGCAGCTTGGGGGACAGGTCCACGGATACGCAGTATTTT. Translated, it gives CASSLGDRSTDTQYF.

The V call is TRBV4-2, the J call TRBJ2-3; no clear D gene. The germline gives CDR1 LGHNA, CDR2 YNFKEQ. CDR3 length: 14 amino acids. V lost 0 bases, J lost 5 bases, and 9 bases lay in between. CDR3 loop: CASSQDQVQDTQYF. The CDR3 DNA reads as TGTGCCAGCAGCCAAGACCAGGTGCAAGATACGCAGTATTTT.